Sequencing of this T cell receptor (beta chain) was carried out in a study of T cell responses to AZD1222 COVID-19 vaccine. The germline V and J ends were trimmed by 1 base and 0 bases, with 9 bases remaining between them. Germline V gene lookup returns CDR1 LGHDT and CDR2 YNNKEL (reference sequence). The CDR3 spans 16 residues. As regards this clone: Antigen: not known.

Findings of the study overall: The study reported that nearly half of spike-specific TCRs target unmutated variant regions. The donor group comprised mostly white British people and more females; the analysis possibly underestimated clonal diversity.

The repertoire was sequenced with immunoSEQ multiplex PCR; TCRdb's copy has only in-frame clones and lacks some. This table has around 80,000 clones, 80% to 90% appearing once. The specimen comprised peripheral blood, sampled 28 days after the second AZD1222 dose. This clonotype was obtained from an adult who received the AZD1222 COVID-19 vaccine. The chain uses TRBV3-1 (or the pseudogene TRBV3-2) and TRBJ1-4, with D unclear. The CDR3 sequence is CASSQGLLPTNEKLFF. The CDR3 bases are TGTGCCAGCAGCCAAGGCTTACTTCCAACTAATGAAAAACTGTTTTTT.